These T cell receptor beta chains were read from a single sample in a study of blood T cell repertoires in COVID-19. The table came from immunoSEQ multiplex PCR; TCRdb's copy has only in-frame clones and leaves some out. The profile shows about 120,000 clones, approximately 87% of them singletons. Sequenced input: peripheral blood. These receptors were taken from a man in his 60s with acute or convalescent COVID-19. Each CDR3 is given with its conserved first and last residue. D genes are given only for firm matches. Size is omitted from some rows. Given values are once, few, many or a class for expanded clones.

D gene,clone size,J gene,V gene,CDR3 protein,CDR3 DNA
.,few,TRBJ2-7,TRBV14,CASSLKSGLAGEQYF,TGTGCCAGCAGCCTCAAGAGTGGGCTGGCCGGCGAGCAGTACTTC
TRBD1,.,TRBJ2-7,TRBV5-1,CASGGTGRSYEQYF,TGCGCCAGCGGGGGGACAGGGAGGTCCTACGAGCAGTACTTC
TRBD2,.,TRBJ2-1,TRBV19,CASRGRGTSGTWSYNEQFF,TGTGCCAGTAGGGGAAGGGGGACTAGCGGGACTTGGTCCTACAATGAGCAGTTCTTC
.,.,TRBJ1-2,TRBV13,CASSSRVARGGRNYGYTF,TGTGCCAGCAGCTCCCGGGTAGCTAGGGGCGGAAGGAACTATGGCTACACCTTC
TRBD1,.,TRBJ1-2,TRBV6-2/TRBV6-3,CASSLDRGPNYGYTF,TGTGCCAGCAGTCTAGACAGGGGTCCGAACTATGGCTACACCTTC
.,.,TRBJ2-3,TRBV5-6,CASSLDSPPDTQYF,TGTGCCAGCAGCTTGGACAGTCCCCCAGATACGCAGTATTTT
.,.,TRBJ1-4,TRBV5-1,CASRRGPPATNEKLFF,TGCGCCAGCAGACGCGGGCCCCCGGCAACTAATGAAAAACTGTTTTTT
.,once,TRBJ1-5,TRBV12-3/TRBV12-4,CASSFGVSQPQHF,TGTGCCAGCAGTTTCGGAGTGAGTCAGCCCCAGCATTTT
TRBD1,few,TRBJ1-4,TRBV4-3,CASSDGQGSEKLFF,TGCGCCAGCAGCGACGGACAGGGGTCTGAAAAACTGTTTTTT
TRBD2,.,TRBJ2-7,TRBV27,CASSFTSGVSYEQYF,TGTGCCAGCAGTTTTACTAGCGGGGTCTCCTACGAGCAGTACTTC
TRBD1,.,TRBJ1-5,TRBV7-2,CASSLSPDRVNQPQHF,TGTGCCAGCAGCCTAAGCCCCGACAGGGTGAATCAGCCCCAGCATTTT
TRBD1,.,TRBJ2-7,TRBV27,CASSLGTGRDYEQYF,TGTGCCAGCAGTTTAGGGACAGGGAGGGACTACGAGCAGTACTTC
TRBD2,once,TRBJ2-1,TRBV9,CASSVGSGNLNEQFF,TGTGCCAGCAGCGTGGGAAGCGGGAACCTCAATGAGCAGTTCTTC
.,.,TRBJ1-2,TRBV4-2,CASSQETGVNYGYTF,TGTGCCAGCAGCCAAGAGACAGGAGTTAACTATGGCTACACCTTC
TRBD1,.,TRBJ1-2,TRBV7-2,CASSLGTGTYGYTF,TGTGCCAGCAGCTTAGGGACAGGGACTTATGGCTACACCTTC
.,once,TRBJ2-2,TRBV7-2,CASSPYKGVETGELFF,TGTGCCAGCAGCCCTTATAAAGGAGTCGAGACCGGGGAGCTGTTTTTT
TRBD1,.,TRBJ1-2,TRBV7-9,CASSRDSGYTF,TGTGCCAGCAGCCGGGACAGTGGCTACACCTTC
.,.,TRBJ2-7,TRBV6-2/TRBV6-3,CASSPQVLYEQYF,TGTGCCAGCAGTCCACAGGTACTCTACGAGCAGTACTTC
.,.,TRBJ2-3,TRBV11-1,CASSSELTDTQYF,TGTGCCAGCAGCTCTGAACTCACAGATACGCAGTATTTT
.,.,TRBJ1-3,TRBV7-8,CASTLRGIVAGNTIYF,TGTGCCAGCACCTTGCGGGGAATAGTAGCTGGAAACACCATATATTTT
TRBD1,.,TRBJ1-4,TRBV28,CASSSPQQGGGEKLFF,TGTGCCAGCAGTTCCCCCCAACAGGGGGGGGGTGAAAAACTGTTTTTT
.,once,TRBJ2-5,TRBV7-9,CASSPLGTQYF,TGTGCCAGCAGCCCCCTCGGGACCCAGTACTTC
.,.,TRBJ2-7,TRBV29-1,CSVRRGGQGSYEQYF,TGCAGCGTCCGACGGGGGGGACAGGGATCCTACGAGCAGTACTTC
TRBD2,.,TRBJ2-3,TRBV9,CASSFGSTSGGRGTQYF,TGTGCCAGCAGCTTTGGGTCGACTAGCGGGGGAAGGGGGACGCAGTATTTT
.,.,TRBJ2-7,TRBV13,CASSLGRAGTRSSYEQYF,TGTGCCAGCAGCTTAGGCAGGGCCGGGACAAGGAGCTCCTACGAGCAGTACTTC
.,.,TRBJ1-1,TRBV5-1,CASSFQGDTEAFF,TGCGCCAGCAGCTTCCAGGGTGACACTGAAGCTTTCTTT
.,.,TRBJ2-3,TRBV6-5,CASRAPGTDTQYF,TGTGCCAGCAGGGCACCAGGCACAGATACGCAGTATTTT
TRBD1,.,TRBJ2-7,TRBV5-1,CASSGGQGSDEQYF,TGCGCCAGCAGCGGGGGACAGGGTAGCGACGAGCAGTACTTC
.,.,TRBJ1-4,TRBV28,CASSGTRIGEKLFF,TGTGCCAGCAGTGGGACACGAATCGGCGAAAAACTGTTTTTT